What follows are 29 T cell receptor beta chains derived from one specimen sequenced in a study of T cell repertoires in cytomegalovirus infection. TCRdb re-analysed the reads in MiXCR, keeping a single row per CDR3 protein. Of hundreds of thousands of distinct CDR3 sequences in the sample, 33% were seen once. The antigens of these receptors remain unknown. This material consisted of cultured PBMCs, taken from culture after CMV antigen stimulation. The source is a human donor in good health (CMV status not recorded). Some clones in this sample may be carry-over from other donors' samples.

This chain links TRBV20-1 with TRBJ2-3; no clear D. CDR3 length: 12 residues. V was pared by 4 bases and J by 1 base, with 6 bases between. Germline CDR1 DFQATT, CDR2 SNEGSKA (reference sequence). The CDR3 is CSANVGTDTQYF. The DNA of the CDR3 is TGCAGTGCTAATGTAGGCACAGATACGCAGTATTTT.

This clonotype occurred a few times. The rearrangement joins TRBV7-9 to TRBJ2-3, with 7 bases fitting TRBD2. This CDR3 is 13 amino acids long. V was clipped by 9 bases and J by 3 bases; unmatched bases: 6. The V gene's germline CDR1 is SEHNR and CDR2 FQNEAQ (reference sequence). CDR3 residues: CASGGSGTDTQYF. The DNA of the CDR3 is TGTGCCAGTGGCGGGAGTGGGACAGATACGCAGTATTTT.

This clonotype was detected only a few times. The rearrangement uses TRBV28 and TRBJ2-7; 9 positions agree with TRBD2. The CDR3 loop spans 14 amino acids. Trimming took 7 bases from V and 5 from J; bases not matched to a gene: 9. Per germline, CDR1 MDHEN and CDR2 SYDVKM. The CDR3 DNA reads as TGTGCCAGCATGACTAGCGGTGATGGGGACGAGCAGTACTTC. Translation: CASMTSGDGDEQYF.

The chain links TRBV5-4 to TRBJ1-1, with 10 bases identical to TRBD1. CDR3 length: 15 residues. CDR1 SGHNT and CDR2 YYREEE come from the germline V gene (reference sequence). V lost 4 bases to trimming and J lost 4 bases; unmatched junction nucleotides: 7. The DNA of the CDR3 is TGTGCCAGCAGCGGGGACAGGGGTTCTGGCACTGAAGCTTTCTTT. Amino acids: CASSGDRGSGTEAFF.

This clonotype appeared a few times. The gene calls are TRBV7-8 and TRBJ1-1; D might be TRBD1 (5 bases). The CDR3 spans 16 residues. V shed 1 base and J shed 0 bases, with 12 bases lying between them. Germline lookup yields CDR1 SGHVS and CDR2 FQNEAQ. DNA for the CDR3: TGTGCCAGCAGCTTAGTTTCGAGGGGAATGAACACTGAAGCTTTCTTT. Amino acid sequence: CASSLVSRGMNTEAFF.

This clonotype appeared once. The rearrangement links TRBV6-5 to TRBJ1-2; 10 bases fit TRBD1. The CDR3 sequence is 14 residues long. From germline, CDR1 is MNHEY and CDR2 SVGAGI. The V gene end was trimmed by 7 bases and the J gene end by 8 bases; junction bases not matched to a gene: 10. CDR3 residues: CASIQHGTGAGYTF. CDR3 in DNA: TGTGCCAGCATCCAACACGGGACAGGGGCCGGCTACACCTTC.

This clonotype occurred a few times. The chain links TRBV10-3 to TRBJ2-1, with TRBD2 matching over 8 bases. The CDR3 totals 15 residues. Germline CDR1 ENHRY, CDR2 SYGVKD. V lost 5 bases to trimming and J lost 3 bases; unmatched junction nucleotides: 6. CDR3 in DNA: TGTGCCATCAGTATCGGGGGGGCCGTCTACAATGAGCAGTTCTTC. Its protein is CAISIGGAVYNEQFF.

This clonotype has only a few counts. The chain employs TRBV6-2 or TRBV6-3 and TRBJ2-7, with D maybe TRBD2 (6 bases). Germline CDR1 MNHEY, CDR2 SVGEGT. CDR3 length: 15 amino acids. V was shortened by 0 bases and J by 3 bases, with 12 bases between the two germline ends. The chain's CDR3 is CASSYSPGRNYEQYF. The CDR3 DNA reads as TGTGCCAGCAGTTACTCTCCCGGGAGAAACTACGAGCAGTACTTC.

The V and J genes are TRBV7-4 and TRBJ1-2, with D possibly being TRBD1 (6 bases). The CDR3 loop spans 13 amino acids. Germline assignment: CDR1 SGHVT and CDR2 SQSDAQ. V was clipped by 1 base and J by 9 bases, with 12 bases between them. The CDR3 DNA reads as TGTGCCAGCAGCTTAGGGCAGGGGAGTCGCTACACCTTC. As protein: CASSLGQGSRYTF.

The rearrangement links TRBV27 to TRBJ2-1, with 9 bases identical to TRBD2. V lost 0 bases and J lost 8; bases outside the gene matches: 11. CDR1 MNHEY and CDR2 SMNVEV come from the germline V gene (reference sequence). This CDR3 region has 17 residues. The CDR3 loop reads CASSLSRRGGQFDEQFF. CDR3 DNA sequence: TGTGCCAGCAGTTTATCCCGGCGGGGGGGGCAATTTGATGAGCAGTTCTTC.

The CDR3 loop reads CASSSDTSSTDTQYF. In DNA, the CDR3 is TGTGCCAGCAGCTCCGATACCTCTAGCACAGATACGCAGTATTTT. The V call is TRBV7-9, the J call TRBJ2-3; D uncertain. From germline, CDR1 is SEHNR and CDR2 FQNEAQ (reference sequence). V lost 4 bases to trimming and J lost 0 bases, with 11 bases between them. The CDR3 is made up of 15 amino acids.

The V and J genes are TRBV7-6 and TRBJ2-5; D ambiguous. Germline V gives CDR1 SGHVS, CDR2 FNYEAQ. Trimming stripped 1 base from V and 5 bases from J, with 11 bases between. CDR3 length equals 14 residues. CDR3 amino acids: CASSLDRPFETQYF. CDR3 bases: TGTGCCAGCAGCTTAGACAGACCTTTTGAGACCCAGTACTTC.

In this sample, this clonotype turned up a few times. The rearrangement uses TRBV10-3 and TRBJ1-2, with 11 bases matching TRBD1. V trimming: 3 bases; J trimming: 5 bases; junction bases outside the gene matches: 5. The CDR3 sequence is 15 residues long. From germline, CDR1 is ENHRY and CDR2 SYGVKD. CDR3 nucleotide sequence: TGTGCCATCAGTGATCCCGGGACAGGGGGTTATGGCTACACCTTC. Protein: CAISDPGTGGYGYTF.

The rearrangement uses TRBV7-6 and TRBJ2-1; no clear D gene. The V end lost 5 bases, the J end lost 6 bases, and 11 bases lay between the germline ends. Germline values: CDR1 SGHVS, CDR2 FNYEAQ. The CDR3 contains 13 residues. The CDR3 DNA reads as TGTGCCAGCAGCCTCGAAGTCCTCAATGAGCAGTTCTTC. Amino acid sequence: CASSLEVLNEQFF.

This clonotype was seen many times. The chain recombines TRBV7-2 with TRBJ1-1; D unresolved. The germline V gene has CDR1 SGHTA and CDR2 FQGNSA. Trimming cost V 5 bases and J 0 bases, with 7 bases left between them. The CDR3 is 13 residues long. The CDR3 coding sequence is TGTGCCAGCAGCCCTACAGTGAACACTGAAGCTTTCTTT. This codes for CASSPTVNTEAFF.

The rearrangement links TRBV7-2 to TRBJ1-5, with a possible D match to TRBD1 (5 bases). This CDR3 has 14 amino acids. Looked up from germline, CDR1 is SGHTA and CDR2 is FQGNSA. The V end was cut by 7 bases, the J end by 3 bases, with 13 bases between. The CDR3 nucleotides read TGTGCCAGCACGATAACGGGGCCCAATCAGCCCCAGCATTTT. This codes for CASTITGPNQPQHF.

The chain carries TRBV11-2 and TRBJ1-2; 7 nucleotides agree with TRBD1. The CDR3 contains 13 residues. CDR1 is SGHAT and CDR2 is FQNNGV in the germline V gene. Trimming cost V 7 bases and J 4 bases; bases outside gene matches: 6. In DNA form, the CDR3 reads TGTGCCAGCACGGGGACAGATTTCTATGGCTACACCTTC. It yields the protein CASTGTDFYGYTF. Drawing the rest from reference TRBV11-2 and TRBJ1-2, the complete variable domain is EAGVAQSPRYKIIEKRQSVAFWCNPISGHATLYWYQQILGQGPKLLIQFQNNGVVDDSQLPKDRFSAERLKGVDSTLKIQPAKLEDSAVYLCASTGTDFYGYTFGSGTRLTVV.

This clonotype was picked up a small number of times. The CDR3 protein is CASLQGKRTEAFF. The CDR3 DNA reads as TGTGCCAGTTTACAGGGGAAGCGGACTGAAGCTTTCTTT. The chain combines TRBV10-3 with TRBJ1-1; 7 bases fit TRBD1. CDR1 and CDR2 (germline): ENHRY, SYGVKD. After removal of 10 bases from V and 5 bases from J, the junction contained 10 bases not matched to a gene. The CDR3 spans 13 residues.

The chain uses TRBV2 and TRBJ2-7, with 11 bases identical to TRBD2. After removal of 5 bases from V and 3 bases from J, the junction contained 6 bases not matched to a gene. The CDR3 consists of 15 residues. Germline CDR1 SNHLY, CDR2 FYNNEI. CDR3 sequence (DNA): TGTGCCAGCAGTTCCCTAGCGGGGGGATTCTACGAGCAGTACTTC. Translating it yields CASSSLAGGFYEQYF.

The genes are TRBV19 and TRBJ2-3; no clear D gene. CDR3 size: 14 residues. Trimming left V 3 bases short and J 6 bases short, with 13 bases between. Germline V gene data show CDR1 as LNHDA and CDR2 as SQIVND (reference sequence). The CDR3 DNA reads as TGTGCCAGTAGTATGAGACTCCACACCGATACGCAGTATTTT. It encodes CASSMRLHTDTQYF.

This clonotype came up a few times. The chain employs TRBV7-2 and TRBJ2-7; TRBD1 matches at 10 bases. This CDR3 spans 14 amino acids. Trimming cost V 4 bases and J 3 bases; bases outside gene matches: 3. Germline assignment: CDR1 SGHTA and CDR2 FQGNSA. The DNA for the CDR3 is TGTGCCAGCAGCTCCGGGACAGGGGACTACGAGCAGTACTTC. This codes for CASSSGTGDYEQYF.

This clonotype was observed once. The chain recombines TRBV3-1 with TRBJ2-5, with 8 bases lining up with TRBD2. Germline CDR1 and CDR2: LGHDT and YNNKEL (reference sequence). V gave up 1 base and J gave up 0 bases; unmatched junction bases: 4. CDR3 length: 16 residues. The CDR3: CASSQVLAGYQETQYF. In nucleotides, the CDR3 is TGTGCCAGCAGCCAAGTTCTAGCGGGTTACCAAGAGACCCAGTACTTC.

The chain is built from TRBV4-1 and TRBJ2-7; 11 nucleotides match TRBD1. Unmatched junction bases numbered 4, after V lost 6 bases and J lost 6 bases. Per the germline V gene, CDR1 is MGHRA and CDR2 is YSYEKL. The CDR3 is made up of 13 amino acids. As DNA, the CDR3 is TGCGCCAGCAGGCGGACAGGGGGCGTCGAGCAGTACTTC. This translates into CASRRTGGVEQYF.

This clonotype was detected only a few times. The chain employs TRBV7-2 and TRBJ1-5; TRBD1 is a possible D gene (6 bases). CDR1 and CDR2 from the germline V gene are SGHTA and FQGNSA. This CDR3 region has 14 residues. V shed 5 bases and J shed 7 bases, with 15 bases lying between them. For the CDR3, the DNA is TGTGCCAGCAGCCTAACAGGGATAGGGCAGCCCCAGCATTTT. It encodes CASSLTGIGQPQHF.

In its sample, this clonotype was seen many times. Here the CDR3 reads CASSLSFADTQYF. For the CDR3, the DNA is TGTGCCAGCAGCTTAAGTTTCGCAGATACGCAGTATTTT. This chain joins TRBV7-6 and TRBJ2-3; no clear D. This CDR3 has 13 residues. V was cut by 2 bases and J by 4 bases, with 7 bases left in between. The germline V gene has CDR1 SGHVS and CDR2 FNYEAQ.

The chain employs TRBV18 and TRBJ2-5; no definite D call. CDR1 KGHSH and CDR2 LQKENI come from the germline V gene. V was shortened by 4 bases and J by 1 base, with 7 bases between the two germline ends. This CDR3 has 13 amino acids. The CDR3 reads CASSQAFQETQYF. Written as DNA, the CDR3 is TGTGCCAGCTCACAGGCGTTCCAAGAGACCCAGTACTTC.

The chain recombines TRBV6-2 or TRBV6-3 with TRBJ2-7; 8 bases fit TRBD1. Germline V gene sequence: CDR1 MNHEY, CDR2 SVGEGT. CDR3 length: 14 residues. The V segment lost 7 bases and the J segment 4 bases; nucleotides outside the gene matches: 9. The CDR3 coding sequence is TGTGCCAGCAACACAGGGGGTTCTTCTTACGAGCAGTACTTC. Encoded protein: CASNTGGSSYEQYF.

This clonotype was observed once. This chain links TRBV5-4 with TRBJ2-3, with 11 bases lining up with TRBD2. The CDR3 spans 15 residues. Germline V gene lookup returns CDR1 SGHNT and CDR2 YYREEE (reference sequence). With V trimmed by 3 bases and J by 8 bases, 8 bases remained unmatched. This CDR3 is CASSYPPGTSGTQYF. As DNA, the CDR3 is TGTGCCAGCAGCTATCCGCCCGGGACTAGCGGTACGCAGTATTTT.

The table lists this clonotype with a few counts. The V call is TRBV23-1, the J call TRBJ2-3, with 8 bases fitting TRBD1. TRBV23-1 is an ORF for which the function is uncertain. Trimming removed 4 bases from V and 6 bases from J; junction bases left unmatched: 15. The CDR3 loop spans 17 amino acids. The CDR3 DNA sequence: TGCGCCAGCAGTCCCCACCGGGACAGGCAAAAAGCGGATACGCAGTATTTT. Translating gives CASSPHRDRQKADTQYF.